This T cell receptor (beta chain) was found in a study of response to subunit inactivated influenza vaccine. This clonotype showed up just once. Its specificity is unknown. In TCRdb, the RT-PCR reads were re-called with MiXCR into one record per CDR3 protein. The sample holds hundreds of thousands of distinct CDR3 sequences, around 15% seen once. The V and J ends lost 0 bases and 4 bases respectively, with 10 bases between them. The CDR3 is 14 amino acids. The germline V gene encodes CDR1 SGHRS and CDR2 YFSETQ. General study points: A suggestion made by the authors is that each seasonal influenza vaccination recruits few new T cells.

The sequence derives from a man aged 45-65 years who received an inactivated influenza vaccine. The material was PBMCs from blood, obtained 14 days before vaccination. V is TRBV5-1 and J is TRBJ2-5; D might be TRBD1 (6 bases). The CDR3 loop reads CASSLGEGGETQYF. In DNA, the CDR3 is TGCGCCAGCAGCTTGGGGGAAGGGGGAGAGACCCAGTACTTC.